These T cell receptor beta chains were read from a single sample in a study of OX40 agonist ivuxolimab in advanced cancers. Generated by immunoSEQ multiplex PCR, the TCRdb table keeps only in-frame clones and is missing some. The sample shows roughly 70,000 clones, 80% to 90% of them seen only once. Specimen: CD4+ or CD8+ T cells sorted from blood, collected in a trial of the OX40 agonist ivuxolimab. The receptors were sampled from an adult with an advanced solid tumor such as melanoma, head and neck, liver or kidney cancer. Each CDR3 is given with its conserved first and last residue. The D gene is left open where the match is weak. Only some rows state a clone size, as once, few, many or a class for expanded clones.

>TRBV6-1|-|TRBJ1-5|TRBD1
CASNPGQGFQPQHF
TGTGCCAGCAATCCGGGACAGGGCTTTCAGCCCCAGCATTTT
>TRBV29-1|-|TRBJ2-3|TRBD1
CSVGGQGLADTQYF
TGCAGCGTGGGGGGACAGGGTTTGGCAGATACGCAGTATTTT
>TRBV30|few|TRBJ1-1|-
CAWRVWDTEAFF
TGTGCCTGGCGTGTATGGGACACTGAAGCTTTCTTT
>TRBV27|-|TRBJ2-1|TRBD2
CASSFRGFAGGTRSSYNEQFF
TGTGCCAGCAGTTTTAGGGGTTTCGCGGGAGGCACAAGGAGCTCCTACAATGAGCAGTTCTTC
>TRBV6-6|-|TRBJ2-1|-
CASSLPTSNEQFF
TGTGCCAGCAGTCTCCCGACTAGCAATGAGCAGTTCTTC
>TRBV14|-|TRBJ2-7|-
CASSQDLEREQYF
TGTGCCAGCAGCCAAGATCTGGAACGCGAGCAGTACTTC
>TRBV19|-|TRBJ2-5|-
CASSPGSETQYF
TGTGCCAGTAGTCCGGGATCGGAGACCCAGTACTTC
>TRBV5-1|-|TRBJ2-5|-
CASSLGRGGQETQYF
TGCGCCAGCAGCTTAGGAAGGGGCGGCCAAGAGACCCAGTACTTC
>TRBV29-1|-|TRBJ2-5|-
CSVEVAGTGSETQYF
TGCAGCGTTGAAGTAGCGGGGACAGGGTCAGAGACCCAGTACTTC
>TRBV30|-|TRBJ2-7|-
CAWSVSSYEQYF
TGTGCCTGGAGTGTCAGTTCCTACGAGCAGTACTTC
>TRBV20-1|once|TRBJ1-2|-
CSANNLYGYTF
TGCAGTGCTAATAACCTCTATGGCTACACCTTC
>TRBV19|-|TRBJ1-6|-
CASSSPPGGGGSWNSPLHF
TGTGCCAGTAGCTCCCCCCCGGGGGGCGGAGGTTCATGGAATTCACCCCTCCACTTT
>TRBV7-8|-|TRBJ1-2|-
CAAARGPNYGYTF
TGTGCCGCCGCCAGGGGTCCTAACTATGGCTACACCTTC
>TRBV9|-|TRBJ2-2|TRBD1
CASSEGDRIQTGELFF
TGTGCCAGCAGCGAGGGGGACAGGATCCAAACCGGGGAGCTGTTTTTT
>TRBV30|-|TRBJ1-5|-
CAWRDRLENQPQHF
TGTGCCTGGAGGGACCGTTTAGAAAATCAGCCCCAGCATTTT
>TRBV28|-|TRBJ2-2|-
CASSSPGETGELFF
TGTGCCAGCAGTTCCCCAGGGGAAACCGGGGAGCTGTTTTTT
>TRBV30|-|TRBJ2-1|-
CAWSYLNRDLYNEQFF
TGTGCCTGGTCTTACCTCAACCGGGACCTTTACAATGAGCAGTTCTTC
>TRBV29-1|few|TRBJ1-1|-
CSAKDGATTGLAFF
TGCAGCGCCAAGGACGGGGCCACAACGGGGCTGGCTTTCTTT
>TRBV7-9|-|TRBJ2-2|-
CASSLERTGELFF
TGTGCCAGCAGCTTAGAAAGAACCGGGGAGCTGTTTTTT
>TRBV19|once|TRBJ2-6|-
CASSTPVGRFSGANVLTF
TGTGCCAGTAGTACGCCCGTCGGCAGATTCTCTGGGGCCAACGTCCTGACTTTC
>TRBV7-2|few|TRBJ1-4|-
CASSLELGTATTNEKLFF
TGTGCCAGCAGCTTAGAACTGGGGACGGCAACAACTAATGAAAAACTGTTTTTT
>TRBV7-8|-|TRBJ2-7|-
CASTPRGASLDEQYF
TGTGCCAGCACCCCACGCGGGGCGTCATTAGACGAGCAGTACTTC
>TRBV28|many|TRBJ1-2|-
CASSRGAYGYTF
TGTGCCAGCAGTCGGGGGGCCTATGGCTACACCTTC
>TRBV29-1|few|TRBJ1-1|-
CSVGYGDTEAFF
TGCAGCGTTGGTTATGGGGACACTGAAGCTTTCTTT
>TRBV6-1|-|TRBJ1-5|-
CASSPSYQPQHF
TGTGCCAGCAGTCCCTCGTATCAGCCCCAGCATTTT
>TRBV19|-|TRBJ2-5|-
CASSIDKQETQYF
TGTGCCAGTAGTATCGACAAACAAGAGACCCAGTACTTC
>TRBV28|-|TRBJ1-2|-
CASSIPGANYGYTF
TGTGCCAGCAGCATACCGGGAGCTAACTATGGCTACACCTTC
>TRBV30|-|TRBJ2-5|-
CAWSVRGAGETQYF
TGTGCCTGGAGTGTACGGGGGGCCGGAGAGACCCAGTACTTC
>TRBV12-5|-|TRBJ1-6|TRBD1
CASGRDSDNSPLHF
TGTGCTAGTGGAAGGGACAGCGATAATTCACCCCTCCACTTT
>TRBV7-2|-|TRBJ2-7|-
CASSSVGLEGSYEQYF
TGTGCCAGCAGCTCCGTTGGACTCGAGGGGTCCTACGAGCAGTACTTC
>TRBV6-5|-|TRBJ2-7|TRBD2
CASTLTSGSLEQYF
TGTGCCAGCACCTTGACTAGCGGGAGCCTCGAGCAGTACTTC
>TRBV15|-|TRBJ2-1|-
CATSTPGVPYNEQFF
TGTGCCACCAGCACTCCGGGAGTCCCCTACAATGAGCAGTTCTTC
>TRBV2|-|TRBJ2-1|-
CASSDRSAQFF
TGTGCCAGCAGTGATAGGAGTGCGCAGTTCTTC
>TRBV6-6|-|TRBJ2-6|-
CASSYQNSGANVLTF
TGTGCCAGCAGTTACCAGAACTCTGGGGCCAACGTCCTGACTTTC
>TRBV7-8|-|TRBJ1-3|-
CASSRRGYGNTIYF
TGTGCCAGCAGCCGCCGTGGATATGGAAACACCATATATTTT
>TRBV4-1|once|TRBJ2-2|-
CASSQLYTGELFF
TGCGCCAGCAGCCAACTGTACACCGGGGAGCTGTTTTTT
>TRBV6-5|few|TRBJ1-2|-
CASRPSQGGYGYTF
TGTGCCAGCAGGCCCTCACAGGGAGGATATGGCTACACCTTC
>TRBV30|few|TRBJ2-7|-
CAWSVRQPYEQYF
TGTGCCTGGAGTGTACGACAGCCCTACGAGCAGTACTTC